These 25 T cell receptor beta chains originate from one sample sequenced in a study of blood T cell repertoires in COVID-19. Repertoires were generated with immunoSEQ multiplex PCR, while TCRdb's copy carries only in-frame clones and drops some. The table records more than 400,000 clones, approximately 85% of them present only once. Sequences were obtained from peripheral blood. These receptors were obtained from a human donor in a cohort sampled during active COVID-19.

The chain carries TRBV3-1 (or the pseudogene TRBV3-2) and TRBJ2-7; 9 bases map to TRBD1. V was pared by 6 bases and J by 2 bases, with 8 bases of the junction left unmatched. The CDR3 length is 15 residues. The germline CDR1 and CDR2 sequences are LGHDT and YNNKEL (reference sequence). As DNA, the CDR3 is TGTGCCAGCAGTTTTTTACGGGACAGGGCCTACGAGCAGTACTTC. Protein: CASSFLRDRAYEQYF.

V gene TRBV24-1 combines with J gene TRBJ2-5; TRBD1 aligns across 8 bases. Trimming at V came to 4 bases and at J to 5 bases, leaving 8 bases not matched to a gene. This CDR3 has 15 amino acids. In germline, CDR1 is KGHDR, CDR2 SFDVKD. The DNA of the CDR3 is TGTGCCACCAGTGAGTTACAGGGGGTCGGGGAGACCCAGTACTTC. It specifies CATSELQGVGETQYF.

This clone appeared a single time. The chain links TRBV6-5 to TRBJ1-5; 8 bases are shared with TRBD1. There are 14 residues in the CDR3. Trimming at V came to 6 bases and at J to 4 bases, leaving 5 bases not matched to a gene. From germline, CDR1 is MNHEY and CDR2 SVGAGI. The CDR3 DNA reads TGTGCCAGCAGACCAGGGGGCCGTAATCAGCCCCAGCATTTT. The encoded protein is CASRPGGRNQPQHF.

This rearrangement joins TRBV28 to TRBJ2-1; TRBD1 matches at 7 bases. Losses at the gene ends were 4 bases for V and 3 bases for J; bases not matched to a gene: 6. The CDR3 totals 15 residues. Germline lookup yields CDR1 MDHEN and CDR2 SYDVKM. CDR3 nucleotide sequence: TGTGCCAGCAGTTCCGGGACAGCCTTCTACAATGAGCAGTTCTTC. Translating it yields CASSSGTAFYNEQFF.

The chain uses TRBV10-3 and TRBJ2-1, with 8 nucleotides matching TRBD1. Trimming removed 11 bases from V and 3 bases from J; junction bases left unmatched: 12. CDR1 and CDR2 from the germline V gene are ENHRY and SYGVKD. The CDR3 covers 15 residues. The CDR3 is CASRTGRGYYNEQFF. In DNA, the CDR3 is TGTGCCTCTAGGACAGGGCGAGGGTACTACAATGAGCAGTTCTTC.

V is TRBV20-1 and J is TRBJ2-7, with a tentative D call TRBD1 (5 bases). Trimming stripped 7 bases from V and 3 bases from J, with 10 bases between. CDR1 DFQATT and CDR2 SNEGSKA come from the germline V gene (reference sequence). The CDR3 loop spans 11 amino acids. The CDR3: CSVDQGYEQYF. The DNA for the CDR3 is TGCAGTGTCGACCAGGGCTACGAGCAGTACTTC.

The J gene is TRBJ2-1, the V gene TRBV5-6; TRBD2 matches at 14 bases. Trimming at V came to 3 bases and at J to 7 bases, leaving 3 bases not matched to a gene. CDR3 size: 15 residues. Germline V CDR1 and CDR2: SGHDT, YYEEEE. CDR3: CASSWGLAGVNEQFF. Here the CDR3 DNA reads TGTGCCAGCAGCTGGGGACTAGCGGGAGTGAATGAGCAGTTCTTC.

The chain employs TRBV4-2 and TRBJ1-1; D uncertain. CDR1 is LGHNA, CDR2 YNFKEQ, per germline. V was shortened by 4 bases and J by 3 bases, with 12 bases between the two germline ends. The CDR3 length is 14 residues. The CDR3 sequence is CASSRVFQDTEAFF. As DNA, the CDR3 is TGTGCCAGCAGCCGCGTGTTCCAGGACACTGAAGCTTTCTTT.

The CDR3: CASSLDRGNHEQFF. The CDR3 bases are TGTGCCAGCAGCTTGGACAGGGGGAACCACGAGCAGTTCTTC. The chain couples TRBV11-2 to TRBJ2-1; TRBD1 matches at 10 bases. CDR3 size: 14 residues. Looked up from germline, CDR1 is SGHAT and CDR2 is FQNNGV. The V gene end was trimmed by 3 bases and the J gene end by 10 bases; junction bases not matched to a gene: 6. The full variable domain, rest sourced from reference TRBV11-2 and TRBJ2-1, is EAGVAQSPRYKIIEKRQSVAFWCNPISGHATLYWYQQILGQGPKLLIQFQNNGVVDDSQLPKDRFSAERLKGVDSTLKIQPAKLEDSAVYLCASSLDRGNHEQFFGPGTRLTVL.

This clone showed up just once. The rearrangement uses TRBV6-6 and TRBJ1-2; 9 nucleotides line up with TRBD1. The CDR3 has 17 residues. The trim removed 5 bases at V and 4 bases at J, leaving 14 bases unmatched. Germline V gene data show CDR1 as MNHNY and CDR2 as SVGAGI (reference sequence). The CDR3 nucleotides read TGTGCCAGCAGTCCAGCAGGGGACAGGGTGGGTAGCTATGGCTACACCTTC. Its protein product is CASSPAGDRVGSYGYTF.

The gene calls are TRBV3-1 (or the pseudogene TRBV3-2) and TRBJ1-2, with D unclear. Per the germline V gene, CDR1 is LGHDT and CDR2 is YNNKEL (reference sequence). V lost 1 base to trimming and J lost 1 base, with 7 bases between them. The CDR3 covers 14 residues. CDR3 protein: CASSQGRLNYGYTF. The CDR3, as DNA: TGTGCCAGCAGCCAAGGAAGACTTAACTATGGCTACACCTTC.

This clone appeared once. The chain joins TRBV11-2 to TRBJ2-1, with no clear D. Trimming left V 5 bases short and J 4 bases short, with 3 bases between. CDR1 is SGHAT, CDR2 FQNNGV, per germline. The CDR3 runs 11 residues. CDR3 loop: CASSPYNEQFF. CDR3 sequence (DNA): TGTGCCAGCAGCCCATACAATGAGCAGTTCTTC.

The V call is TRBV2, the J call TRBJ1-1; D unresolved. V was trimmed by 6 bases and J by 0 bases, leaving 5 bases between them. The V gene's germline CDR1 is SNHLY and CDR2 FYNNEI. This CDR3 spans 12 amino acids. CDR3 protein: CASRLMNTEAFF. The DNA of the CDR3 is TGTGCCAGCAGACTAATGAACACTGAAGCTTTCTTT.

J is TRBJ2-5 and V is TRBV7-2, with a tentative D call TRBD2 (5 bases). This CDR3 spans 14 amino acids. CDR1 is SGHTA, CDR2 FQGNSA, per germline. Trimming left V 1 base short and J 2 bases short, with 8 bases between. The CDR3 coding sequence is TGTGCCAGCAGCTTAGGTCGGACTCAAGAGACCCAGTACTTC. Translating it yields CASSLGRTQETQYF.

The V and J genes are TRBV30 and TRBJ2-1; 7 nucleotides agree with TRBD1. V shed 4 bases, J shed 4 bases, and the junction held 7 bases outside the gene matches. The CDR3 is made up of 14 amino acids. CDR1 and CDR2 (germline): GTSNPN, SVGIG (reference sequence). The CDR3, as DNA: TGTGCCTGGACCAGGGGGACCGCTTACAATGAGCAGTTCTTC. This sequence encodes CAWTRGTAYNEQFF.

This clone appeared once. This chain uses TRBV30 with TRBJ2-3; D not resolved. Trimming stripped 3 bases from V and 0 bases from J, with 19 bases between. The CDR3 has 17 residues. Germline-derived CDR1 and CDR2 are GTSNPN and SVGIG (reference sequence). The CDR3 DNA sequence: TGTGCCTGGAGAGACAAAAGTAGTAGGTCTAGCACAGATACGCAGTATTTT. Protein sequence: CAWRDKSSRSSTDTQYF. Based on the CDR3 plus reference TRBV30 and TRBJ2-3, the full variable domain is SQTIHQWPATLVQPVGSPLSLECTVEGTSNPNLYWYRQAAGRGLQLLFYSVGIGQISSEVPQNLSASRPQDRQFILSSKKLLLSDSGFYLCAWRDKSSRSSTDTQYFGPGTRLTVL.

On this clone: Other DNA sequences in this specimen translate into the identical CDR3. The chain combines TRBV30 with TRBJ1-1; D perhaps matches TRBD1 (5 bases). The V end lost 1 base, the J end lost 2 bases, and 8 bases lay between the germline ends. The CDR3 consists of 13 residues. Germline CDR1 and CDR2: GTSNPN and SVGIG (reference sequence). The CDR3 here is CAWSGQLNTEAFF. In DNA, the CDR3 is TGTGCCTGGAGTGGACAGCTTAACACTGAAGCTTTCTTT.

This chain links TRBV5-1 with TRBJ2-5; no reliable D call. CDR1 and CDR2 from the germline V gene are SGHRS and YFSETQ. The CDR3 contains 13 residues. With 4 bases removed from V and 2 bases from J, the gap between germline ends came to 9 bases. CDR3 region: CASSKTPQETQYF. Here the CDR3 DNA reads TGCGCCAGCAGCAAGACACCTCAAGAGACCCAGTACTTC.

The rearrangement uses TRBV7-2 and TRBJ1-2, with 8 bases aligning to TRBD1. With V trimmed by 0 bases and J by 7 bases, 13 bases remained unmatched. The germline CDR1 and CDR2 sequences are SGHTA and FQGNSA. There are 17 residues in the CDR3. CDR3 nucleotide sequence: TGTGCCAGCAGCTTAGCTATCGGGGCAGGGGGCAAGGGTGGCTACACCTTC. Protein sequence: CASSLAIGAGGKGGYTF.

The CDR3 region is CASSLTPGSNTEAFF. CDR3 sequence (DNA): TGTGCCAGCAGCTTAACCCCAGGCTCGAACACTGAAGCTTTCTTT. The chain carries TRBV7-3 and TRBJ1-1; D gene ambiguous. The V end lost 0 bases, the J end lost 1 base, and 9 bases lay between the germline ends. This CDR3 region has 15 residues. Per the germline V gene, CDR1 is SGHTA and CDR2 is FQGTGA.

J is TRBJ2-1 and V is TRBV7-2, with 7 bases matching TRBD2. The ends lost 2 bases at V and 4 bases at J; junction bases unmatched: 5. This CDR3 region has 15 residues. Germline-derived CDR1 and CDR2 are SGHTA and FQGNSA. Here the CDR3 reads CASSLTGTTYNEQFF. CDR3 DNA sequence: TGTGCCAGCAGCTTAACCGGGACTACTTACAATGAGCAGTTCTTC.

CDR3 loop: CASSSPTRLFF. The DNA of the CDR3 is TGTGCCAGCAGTTCTCCGACAAGGCTGTTTTTT. The chain couples TRBV28 to TRBJ1-4, with no clear D. Germline V gene lookup returns CDR1 MDHEN and CDR2 SYDVKM. The length of the CDR3 is 11 residues. V lost 4 bases and J 14 bases, leaving 11 bases between the germline ends.

Comment on this clone: Mismatch with germline at one junction end may stem from a read error. The CDR3 reads CASSVAGVPTNF. The CDR3 bases are TGTGCCAGCAGTGTGGCCGGGGTGCCGACCAATTTT. The chain combines TRBV28 with TRBJ1-3, with D unclear. CDR1 is MDHEN and CDR2 is SYDVKM in the germline V gene. CDR3 length equals 12 residues.

The V call is TRBV27, the J call TRBJ2-3; D unclear. Germline V lookup: CDR1 MNHEY, CDR2 SMNVEV (reference sequence). The CDR3 extends over 13 amino acids. V dropped 0 bases and J dropped 7 bases, with 8 bases sitting between them. The CDR3 DNA follows: TGTGCCAGCAGTTTATCCCAGGTGAATACGCAGTATTTT. Its protein is CASSLSQVNTQYF.

This chain connects TRBV7-9 to TRBJ1-1; 11 positions match TRBD1. The V gene's germline CDR1 is SEHNR and CDR2 FQNEAQ (reference sequence). The CDR3 has 14 residues. V trimming: 5 bases; J trimming: 4 bases; junction bases outside the gene matches: 3. Here the CDR3 reads CASSKGQGATEAFF. The DNA of the CDR3 is TGTGCCAGCAGCAAAGGACAGGGGGCCACTGAAGCTTTCTTT. Filled out from reference TRBV7-9 and TRBJ1-1, the complete variable domain reads DTGVSQNPRHKITKRGQNVTFRCDPISEHNRLYWYRQTLGQGPEFLTYFQNEAQLEKSRLLSDRFSAERPKGSFSTLEIQRTEQGDSAMYLCASSKGQGATEAFFGQGTRLTVV.